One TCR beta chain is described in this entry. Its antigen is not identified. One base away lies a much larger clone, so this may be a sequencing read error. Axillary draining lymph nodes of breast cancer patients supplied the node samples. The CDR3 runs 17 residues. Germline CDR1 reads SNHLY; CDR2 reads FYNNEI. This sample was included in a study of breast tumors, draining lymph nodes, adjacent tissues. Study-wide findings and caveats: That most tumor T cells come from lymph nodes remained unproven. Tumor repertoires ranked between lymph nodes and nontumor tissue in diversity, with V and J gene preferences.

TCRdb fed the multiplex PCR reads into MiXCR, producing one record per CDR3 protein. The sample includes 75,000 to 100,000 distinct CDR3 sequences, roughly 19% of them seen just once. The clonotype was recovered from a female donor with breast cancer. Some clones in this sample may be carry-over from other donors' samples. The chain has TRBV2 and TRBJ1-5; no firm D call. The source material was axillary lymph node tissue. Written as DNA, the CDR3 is TGTGCCGGCAGTGAACGATTGAACAGCTATAGCAATCAGCCCCAGCATTTT. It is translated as CAGSERLNSYSNQPQHF.